This record covers a single T cell receptor (beta chain). The data stem from a study of siplizumab effects on memory and regulatory T cells. The data were produced by immunoSEQ multiplex PCR, yet TCRdb's version contains in-frame clones alone and is incomplete. The sample gives around 26,000 clones, around 83% of which show up once; 20% to 25% is in the top ten. Germline values: CDR1 MNHEY, CDR2 SVGAGI. V shed 8 bases, J shed 3 bases, and the junction held 4 bases outside the gene matches. This CDR3 has 12 amino acids. Source material: memory CD4+ T cells sorted from blood. The receptor was isolated from a human donor in good health. This chain connects TRBV6-5 to TRBJ2-7; 7 positions match TRBD1. CDR3 DNA: TGTGCCAGCTCTTCAGGGGGCTACGAGCAGTACTTC. Its translation: CASSSGGYEQYF.